Listed below are T cell receptor beta chains from one sample, sequenced in a study of regulatory T cells in long-lasting Graves disease. TCRdb ran MiXCR on the multiplex PCR reads and lists one entry per CDR3 protein. The sample yields about 470,000 distinct CDR3 sequences, 20% to 25% seen once. The sample consisted of peripheral blood mononuclear cells (PBMCs), taken when the disease was refractory, from a patient treated with antithyroid drugs. Every receptor here comes from a female donor with Graves disease. CDR3s include the opening cysteine and the closing phenylalanine or tryptophan. The D gene is left open where the match is weak. Part of the rows lack a size; the others show once, few, many or a class for expanded clones.

d_call: -
j_call: TRBJ2-6
v_call: TRBV20-1
clone_size: many
cdr3_nt: TGCAGTGCCCTCCGAGCTACAGCAAGCTCTGGGGCCAACGTCCTGACTTTC
cdr3_aa: CSALRATASSGANVLTF

d_call: -
j_call: TRBJ2-7
v_call: TRBV20-1
clone_size: -
cdr3_nt: TGCAGTGCTACCTCTCTCACCGGGACCCTTCCCTACGAGCAGTACTTC
cdr3_aa: CSATSLTGTLPYEQYF

d_call: TRBD1
j_call: TRBJ1-1
v_call: TRBV27
clone_size: many
cdr3_nt: TGTGCCAGCAGTCCCGGGACAGGGAAGGACACTGAAGCTTTCTTT
cdr3_aa: CASSPGTGKDTEAFF

d_call: -
j_call: TRBJ2-7
v_call: TRBV7-9
clone_size: few
cdr3_nt: TGTGCCAGCAGCCCGGGGTCCAGGGGATTTTGGTACGAGCAGTACTTC
cdr3_aa: CASSPGSRGFWYEQYF

d_call: TRBD2
j_call: TRBJ2-3
v_call: TRBV27
clone_size: -
cdr3_nt: TGTGCCAGCAGTCCCTATAGCGGGTTGGGGGGCACAGATACGCAGTATTTT
cdr3_aa: CASSPYSGLGGTDTQYF

d_call: -
j_call: TRBJ2-6
v_call: TRBV7-9
clone_size: -
cdr3_nt: TGTGCCAGCAGCCCGAAGGACACATGGAGCTCTGGGGCCAACGTCCTGACTTTC
cdr3_aa: CASSPKDTWSSGANVLTF

d_call: -
j_call: TRBJ2-5
v_call: TRBV29-1
clone_size: -
cdr3_nt: TGCAGCGTTGACCCCGAAGGTGGGGAGACCCAGTACTTC
cdr3_aa: CSVDPEGGETQYF

d_call: TRBD2
j_call: TRBJ2-1
v_call: TRBV20-1
clone_size: -
cdr3_nt: TGCAGTGCCTTAGCGGGAGGGCCGGAAAATGAGCAGTTCTTC
cdr3_aa: CSALAGGPENEQFF

d_call: -
j_call: TRBJ2-3
v_call: TRBV28
clone_size: many
cdr3_nt: TGTGCCAGCAGTCTCGGACTCGAAGATACGCAGTATTTT
cdr3_aa: CASSLGLEDTQYF

d_call: -
j_call: TRBJ2-7
v_call: TRBV7-2
clone_size: many
cdr3_nt: TGTGCCAGCAGCTTGACAGAAGGCTACGAGCAGTACTTC
cdr3_aa: CASSLTEGYEQYF

d_call: -
j_call: TRBJ2-2
v_call: TRBV6-1
clone_size: many
cdr3_nt: TGTGCCAGCCGGGCCCTGTCTCGGAACCCCGGGGAGCTGTTTTTT
cdr3_aa: CASRALSRNPGELFF

d_call: -
j_call: TRBJ2-5
v_call: TRBV5-1
clone_size: few
cdr3_nt: TGCGCCAGCAGCTTGGGACTTGGCAATACACAAGAGACCCAGTACTTC
cdr3_aa: CASSLGLGNTQETQYF

d_call: -
j_call: TRBJ2-7
v_call: TRBV10-3
clone_size: -
cdr3_nt: TGTGCCATCAGGGCGGGGTCGACGGTCGTCGAGCAGTACTTC
cdr3_aa: CAIRAGSTVVEQYF

d_call: -
j_call: TRBJ2-2
v_call: TRBV27
clone_size: few
cdr3_nt: TGTGCCAGTCGATTCCGAGGGGGGACCGGGGGGCTGTTTTTT
cdr3_aa: CASRFRGGTGGLFF

d_call: -
j_call: TRBJ2-7
v_call: TRBV11-2
clone_size: few
cdr3_nt: TGTGCCAGCAGCTTAAACGCCGAGCAGTACTTC
cdr3_aa: CASSLNAEQYF

d_call: -
j_call: TRBJ2-5
v_call: TRBV20-1
clone_size: many
cdr3_nt: TGCAGTGCTAGAAGCTGGGGGCGGCCCCAAGAGACCCAGTACTTC
cdr3_aa: CSARSWGRPQETQYF

d_call: -
j_call: TRBJ2-5
v_call: TRBV12-3/TRBV12-4
clone_size: many
cdr3_nt: TGTGCCAGCAGTCCACCATCCCTTTCGGAGACCCAGTACTTC
cdr3_aa: CASSPPSLSETQYF

d_call: -
j_call: TRBJ1-1
v_call: TRBV29-1
clone_size: -
cdr3_nt: TGCAGCGTTCCCTTGGGGCAGGGGACTGAAGCTTTCTTT
cdr3_aa: CSVPLGQGTEAFF

d_call: -
j_call: TRBJ1-2
v_call: TRBV28
clone_size: -
cdr3_nt: TGTGCCAGCAGTTTAAACGAACAGATTTATGGCTACACCTTC
cdr3_aa: CASSLNEQIYGYTF

d_call: TRBD2
j_call: TRBJ2-7
v_call: TRBV19
clone_size: few
cdr3_nt: TGTGCCAGTAGACTAACCCTAGCGGGAGGTTCCTACGAGCAGTACTTC
cdr3_aa: CASRLTLAGGSYEQYF

d_call: -
j_call: TRBJ1-1
v_call: TRBV5-6
clone_size: -
cdr3_nt: TGTGCCAGCAGCCGCCGACGGGCTTGGACTGAAGCTTTCTTT
cdr3_aa: CASSRRRAWTEAFF

d_call: -
j_call: TRBJ1-2
v_call: TRBV4-1
clone_size: -
cdr3_nt: TGCGCCAGCAGCCGGGGTGGCGGTGGTGACTATGGCTACACCTTC
cdr3_aa: CASSRGGGGDYGYTF

d_call: TRBD1
j_call: TRBJ1-5
v_call: TRBV6-2/TRBV6-3
clone_size: -
cdr3_nt: TGTGCCAGCAGTCAGGGACAGGGTAGCAATCAGCCCCAGCATTTT
cdr3_aa: CASSQGQGSNQPQHF

d_call: -
j_call: TRBJ2-3
v_call: TRBV20-1
clone_size: -
cdr3_nt: TGCAGTGCTAGCCCCGGTGGAAGCACAGATACGCAGTATTTT
cdr3_aa: CSASPGGSTDTQYF

d_call: TRBD1
j_call: TRBJ1-6
v_call: TRBV15
clone_size: many
cdr3_nt: TGTGCCACCAGCCGTGCTCGACAGGGATTGTCACCCCTCCACTTT
cdr3_aa: CATSRARQGLSPLHF

d_call: -
j_call: TRBJ1-1
v_call: TRBV12-3/TRBV12-4
clone_size: many
cdr3_nt: TGTGCCAGCAGCTGGGAATCGAACACTGAAGCTTTCTTT
cdr3_aa: CASSWESNTEAFF

d_call: TRBD1
j_call: TRBJ1-5
v_call: TRBV19
clone_size: -
cdr3_nt: TGTGCCAGTAGTATATGGGACAGGGGCAATCAGCCCCAGCATTTT
cdr3_aa: CASSIWDRGNQPQHF

d_call: -
j_call: TRBJ2-1
v_call: TRBV12-3/TRBV12-4
clone_size: few
cdr3_nt: TGTGCCAGCAGGGGACTGAGGGGAAAAAATGAGCAGTTCTTC
cdr3_aa: CASRGLRGKNEQFF

d_call: -
j_call: TRBJ2-5
v_call: TRBV20-1
clone_size: -
cdr3_nt: TGCAGTGCTAGAACCCCGGGAGTAGAGACCCAGTACTTC
cdr3_aa: CSARTPGVETQYF

d_call: -
j_call: TRBJ1-5
v_call: TRBV24-1
clone_size: -
cdr3_nt: TGTGCCACCAGTGATAGGAAGGGGAGCAATCAGCCCCAGCATTTT
cdr3_aa: CATSDRKGSNQPQHF

d_call: TRBD2
j_call: TRBJ2-5
v_call: TRBV20-1
clone_size: many
cdr3_nt: TGCAGTGCTAGAGATACCCGACTAGCGGGAGGGAGAGAGACCCAGTACTTC
cdr3_aa: CSARDTRLAGGRETQYF

d_call: -
j_call: TRBJ2-5
v_call: TRBV6-5
clone_size: many
cdr3_nt: TGTGCCAGCAGTTATCTAACCAACCAAGAGACCCAGTACTTC
cdr3_aa: CASSYLTNQETQYF

d_call: -
j_call: TRBJ1-5
v_call: TRBV6-2/TRBV6-3
clone_size: -
cdr3_nt: TGTGCCAGCAGTTACCGTTTCCAGGGTGGAAATCAGCCCCAGCATTTT
cdr3_aa: CASSYRFQGGNQPQHF